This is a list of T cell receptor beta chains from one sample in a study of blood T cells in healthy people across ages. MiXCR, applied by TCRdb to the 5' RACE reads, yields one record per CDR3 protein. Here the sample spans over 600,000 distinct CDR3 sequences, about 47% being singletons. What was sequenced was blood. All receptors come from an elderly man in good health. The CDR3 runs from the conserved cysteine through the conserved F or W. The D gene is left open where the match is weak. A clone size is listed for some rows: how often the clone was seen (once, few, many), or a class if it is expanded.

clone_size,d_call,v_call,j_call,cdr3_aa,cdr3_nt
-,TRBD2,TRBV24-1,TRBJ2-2,CATSSGVNTGELFF,TGTGCCACTAGTAGCGGGGTGAACACCGGGGAGCTGTTTTTT
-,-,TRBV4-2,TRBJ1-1,CASSQGDGGLKTEAFF,TGTGCCAGCAGCCAAGGAGATGGGGGGCTGAAAACTGAAGCTTTCTTT
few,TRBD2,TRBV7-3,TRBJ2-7,CASSLTAGGAYNEQYF,TGTGCCAGCAGCTTAACGGCGGGAGGGGCCTACAATGAGCAGTACTTC
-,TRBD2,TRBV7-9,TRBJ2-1,CASSTRTSGNNEQFF,TGTGCCAGCAGCACCCGGACTAGCGGTAACAATGAGCAGTTCTTC
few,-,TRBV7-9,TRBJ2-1,CASSLGGHTGDEQFF,TGTGCCAGCAGCTTAGGGGGACATACAGGCGATGAGCAGTTCTTC
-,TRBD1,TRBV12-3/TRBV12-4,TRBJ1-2,CASTSSDRARYTF,TGTGCCAGCACCTCTTCGGACAGGGCACGCTACACCTTC
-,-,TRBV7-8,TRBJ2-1,CASSLARNNNEQFF,TGTGCCAGCAGCTTAGCCAGGAATAACAATGAGCAGTTCTTC
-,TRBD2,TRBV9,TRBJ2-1,CASSLQGRLAGGRGNEQFF,TGTGCCAGCAGCCTCCAGGGGAGACTAGCGGGAGGCCGGGGCAATGAGCAGTTCTTC
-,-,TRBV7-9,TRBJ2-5,CASSLGGCGQYF,TGTGCCAGCAGCTTAGGGGGGTGCGGGCAGTACTTC
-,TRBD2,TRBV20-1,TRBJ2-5,CSAGGRVRETQYF,TGCAGTGCAGGCGGGAGGGTCCGTGAGACCCAGTACTTC
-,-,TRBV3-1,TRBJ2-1,CASSQDGRGYNEQFF,TGTGCCAGCAGCCAAGATGGACGGGGCTACAATGAGCAGTTCTTC
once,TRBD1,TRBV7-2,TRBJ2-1,CASSYRQGTGRKHEQFF,TGTGCCAGCAGCTACAGGCAAGGGACAGGGAGAAAGCATGAGCAGTTCTTC
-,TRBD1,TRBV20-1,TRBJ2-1,CSASGQTNYNEQFF,TGCAGTGCTTCGGGACAGACTAACTACAATGAGCAGTTCTTC
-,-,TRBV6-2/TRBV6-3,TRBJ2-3,CASSYPDSTDTQYF,TGTGCCAGCAGTTACCCGGACAGCACAGATACGCAGTATTTT
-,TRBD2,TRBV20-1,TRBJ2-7,CSAYRLAGYNEQYF,TGCAGTGCCTATCGGCTAGCGGGATACAATGAGCAGTACTTC
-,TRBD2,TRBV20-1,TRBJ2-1,CSASAGGSYNEQFF,TGCAGTGCTAGTGCGGGAGGCTCCTACAATGAGCAGTTCTTC
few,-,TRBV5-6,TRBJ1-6,CASSPDTGSHNSPLHF,TGTGCCAGCAGCCCGGACACCGGGTCCCATAATTCACCCCTCCACTTT
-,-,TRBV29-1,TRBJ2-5,CSVGIMRLTQYF,TGCAGCGTTGGAATTATGCGACTGACCCAGTACTTC
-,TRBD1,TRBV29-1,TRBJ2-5,CSSTGGQETQYF,TGCAGCTCCACAGGGGGACAAGAGACCCAGTACTTC
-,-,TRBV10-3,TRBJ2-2,CAISPPRGPDTGELFF,TGTGCCATCAGCCCCCCACGAGGGCCAGACACCGGGGAGCTGTTTTTT
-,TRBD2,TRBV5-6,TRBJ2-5,CASSSSGALETQYF,TGTGCCAGCAGCTCTAGCGGGGCCCTAGAGACCCAGTACTTC
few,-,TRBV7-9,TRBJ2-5,CASSGLPTGLSGETQYF,TGTGCCAGCAGCGGGCTCCCTACAGGGCTGTCCGGAGAGACCCAGTACTTC
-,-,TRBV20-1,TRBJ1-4,CSASRGSQREKLFF,TGCAGTGCTAGTCGGGGAAGTCAGCGTGAAAAACTGTTTTTT
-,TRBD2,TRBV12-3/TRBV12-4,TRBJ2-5,CASSPETSGHQETQYF,TGTGCCAGCAGCCCAGAGACTAGCGGACACCAAGAGACCCAGTACTTC
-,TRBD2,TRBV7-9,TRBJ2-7,CASSAIGRGLYEQYF,TGTGCCAGCAGCGCCATAGGGAGGGGACTATACGAGCAGTACTTC
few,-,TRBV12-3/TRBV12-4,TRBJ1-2,CASSLGTGVYGYTF,TGTGCCAGCAGTTTAGGGACGGGGGTCTACGGCTACACCTTC
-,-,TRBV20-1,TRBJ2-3,CSVSGRGDTDTQYF,TGCAGTGTCTCGGGTCGGGGCGACACAGATACGCAGTATTTT
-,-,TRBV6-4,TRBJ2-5,CASREYAGTQYF,TGTGCCAGCAGAGAATATGCGGGGACCCAGTACTTC
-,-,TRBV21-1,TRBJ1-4,CASSKRAPGHLVEKLFF,TGTGCCAGCAGCAAAAGAGCCCCAGGACACCTAGTAGAAAAACTGTTTTTT
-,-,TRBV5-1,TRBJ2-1,CASSLGAEEQFF,TGCGCCAGCAGCCTCGGGGCAGAGGAGCAGTTCTTC
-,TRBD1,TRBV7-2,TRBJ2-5,CASSSDGTGYWRETQYF,TGTGCCAGCAGCTCCGACGGGACAGGGTACTGGAGAGAGACCCAGTACTTC
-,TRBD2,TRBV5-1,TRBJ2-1,CASSWGLAGYEQFF,TGCGCCAGCAGCTGGGGACTAGCGGGATATGAGCAGTTCTTC
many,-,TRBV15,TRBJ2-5,CATSRAGAQETQYF,TGTGCCACCAGCAGAGCTGGGGCCCAAGAGACCCAGTACTTC
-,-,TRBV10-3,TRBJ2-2,CAISESGANTGELFF,TGTGCCATCAGTGAGTCGGGAGCGAACACCGGGGAGCTGTTTTTT
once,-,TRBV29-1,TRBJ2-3,CSVEKVAADTQYF,TGCAGCGTTGAAAAGGTGGCCGCAGATACGCAGTATTTT
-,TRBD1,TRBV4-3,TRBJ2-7,CASSRGTGIYNEQYF,TGCGCCAGCAGCCGAGGGACAGGGATTTACAATGAGCAGTACTTC
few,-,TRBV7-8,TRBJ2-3,CASIRLTSTDTQYF,TGTGCCAGCATCAGACTAACGAGCACAGATACGCAGTATTTT
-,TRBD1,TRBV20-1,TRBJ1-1,CSAEGGQGRRNTEAFF,TGCAGTGCCGAAGGGGGACAGGGGAGGCGGAACACTGAAGCTTTCTTT
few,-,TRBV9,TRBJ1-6,CASSVGVPPWDSPLHF,TGTGCCAGCAGCGTAGGGGTACCCCCCTGGGATTCACCCCTCCACTTT
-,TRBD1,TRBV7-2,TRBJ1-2,CASSLGSRDRSRLANYGYTF,TGTGCCAGCAGCTTAGGGTCTCGGGACAGGTCTCGCTTAGCTAACTATGGCTACACCTTC
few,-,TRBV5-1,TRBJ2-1,CASSLGGGSTNEQFF,TGCGCCAGCAGCTTGGGAGGGGGAAGTACGAATGAGCAGTTCTTC
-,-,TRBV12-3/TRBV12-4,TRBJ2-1,CASSLERTGEQFF,TGTGCAAGCAGTTTAGAGCGGACGGGGGAGCAGTTCTTC
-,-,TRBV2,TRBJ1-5,CASGGDFTQPQHF,TGTGCCAGCGGCGGGGATTTCACTCAGCCCCAGCATTTT
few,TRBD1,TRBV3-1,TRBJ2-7,CASSLGQGQYEQYF,TGTGCCAGCAGCCTGGGACAGGGGCAGTACGAGCAGTACTTC
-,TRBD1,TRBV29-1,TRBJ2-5,CSARQGTQETQYF,TGCAGCGCCCGACAGGGTACACAAGAGACCCAGTACTTC
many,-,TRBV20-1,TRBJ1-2,CSARVDSYGYTF,TGCAGTGCTAGAGTCGACAGCTATGGCTACACCTTC
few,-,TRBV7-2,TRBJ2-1,CASSLFGQVSSYNEQFF,TGTGCCAGCAGCTTATTCGGACAAGTGAGCTCCTACAATGAGCAGTTCTTC
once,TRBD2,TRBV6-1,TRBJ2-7,CASSDRIAGVYEQYF,TGTGCCAGCAGTGATAGAATAGCGGGAGTCTACGAGCAGTACTTC
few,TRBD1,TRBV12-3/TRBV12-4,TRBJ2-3,CASGQGKDTQYF,TGTGCCAGCGGACAGGGGAAGGATACGCAGTATTTT
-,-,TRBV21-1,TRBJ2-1,CASSPPGLAIYSEQFF,TGTGCCAGCAGCCCACCGGGACTAGCGATCTACAGTGAGCAGTTCTTC
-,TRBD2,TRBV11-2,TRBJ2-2,CASSPKAFGLAVGNTGELFF,TGTGCCAGCAGCCCTAAAGCTTTCGGACTAGCGGTCGGGAACACCGGGGAGCTGTTTTTT
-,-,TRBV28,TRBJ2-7,CASSLTGTSAYEQYF,TGTGCCAGCAGTCTAACGGGAACAAGTGCCTACGAGCAGTACTTC
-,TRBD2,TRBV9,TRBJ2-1,CASSLLSGRASNEQFF,TGTGCCAGCAGCCTACTTAGCGGGAGGGCCTCCAATGAGCAGTTCTTC
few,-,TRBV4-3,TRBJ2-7,CASSQDGRGSYEQYF,TGCGCCAGCAGCCAAGATGGGCGAGGGTCCTACGAGCAGTACTTC
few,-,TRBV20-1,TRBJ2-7,CSAAPELEQYF,TGCAGTGCCGCCCCGGAACTGGAGCAGTACTTC
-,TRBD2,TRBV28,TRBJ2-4,CASSLGLAGGWENIQYF,TGTGCCAGCAGTTTGGGACTAGCGGGAGGGTGGGAAAACATTCAGTACTTC
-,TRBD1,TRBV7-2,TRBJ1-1,CASSWGGQGLEAFF,TGTGCCAGCAGCTGGGGGGGACAGGGCTTGGAAGCTTTCTTT